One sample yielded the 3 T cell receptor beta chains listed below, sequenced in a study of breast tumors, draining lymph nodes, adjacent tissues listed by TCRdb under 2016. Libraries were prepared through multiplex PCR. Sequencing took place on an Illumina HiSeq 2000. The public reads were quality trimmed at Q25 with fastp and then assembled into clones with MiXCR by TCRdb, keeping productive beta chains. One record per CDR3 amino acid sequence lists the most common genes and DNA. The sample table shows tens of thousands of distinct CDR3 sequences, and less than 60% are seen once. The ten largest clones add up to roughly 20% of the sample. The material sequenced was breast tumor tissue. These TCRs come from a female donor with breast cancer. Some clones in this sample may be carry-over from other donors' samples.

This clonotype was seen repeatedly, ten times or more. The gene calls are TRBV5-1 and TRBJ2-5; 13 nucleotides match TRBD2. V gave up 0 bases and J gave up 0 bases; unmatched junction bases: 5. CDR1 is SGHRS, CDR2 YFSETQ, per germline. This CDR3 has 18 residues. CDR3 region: CASSLGGLAGPDQETQYF. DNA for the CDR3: TGCGCCAGCAGCTTGGGGGGACTAGCGGGGCCTGACCAAGAGACCCAGTACTTC.

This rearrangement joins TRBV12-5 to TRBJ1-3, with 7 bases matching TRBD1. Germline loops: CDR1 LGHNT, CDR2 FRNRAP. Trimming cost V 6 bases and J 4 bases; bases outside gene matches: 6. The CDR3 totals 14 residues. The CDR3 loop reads CASGPTGTGNTIYF. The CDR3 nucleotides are TGTGCTAGTGGGCCGACAGGGACGGGAAACACCATATATTTT.

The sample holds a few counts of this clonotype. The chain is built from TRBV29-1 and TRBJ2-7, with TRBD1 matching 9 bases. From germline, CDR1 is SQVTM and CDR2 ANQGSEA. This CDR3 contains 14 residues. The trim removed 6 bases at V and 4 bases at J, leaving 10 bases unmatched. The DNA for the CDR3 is TGCAGCGTAGACCCCGGGACAGGGCTTTACGAGCAGTACTTC. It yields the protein CSVDPGTGLYEQYF.